Below are 16 T cell receptor beta chains sequenced from a single sample in a study of blood T cell repertoires in COVID-19. Sequencing used immunoSEQ multiplex PCR; TCRdb keeps in-frame clones, though not all of them. The data show about 240,000 clones, about four fifths seen once. Source material: peripheral blood. Receptor source: a man aged 25-45 years who had recovered from COVID-19.

V is TRBV9 and J is TRBJ2-3; 8 bases fit TRBD2. Looked up from germline, CDR1 is SGDLS and CDR2 is YYNGEE. The CDR3 runs to 15 residues. Trimming at V came to 3 bases and at J to 3 bases, leaving 6 bases not matched to a gene. The CDR3 DNA reads as TGTGCCAGCAGCGCGGGGGGGACAAGGACAGATACGCAGTATTTT. Its translation: CASSAGGTRTDTQYF. Combining the CDR3 with reference TRBV9 and TRBJ2-3 gives the whole variable domain DSGVTQTPKHLITATGQRVTLRCSPRSGDLSVYWYQQSLDQGLQFLIQYYNGEERAKGNILERFSAQQFPDLHSELNLSSLELGDSALYFCASSAGGTRTDTQYFGPGTRLTVL.

V and J are TRBV4-1 and TRBJ2-7; 11 bases line up with TRBD2. CDR1 is MGHRA, CDR2 YSYEKL, per germline. CDR3 length: 16 amino acids. Trimming at V came to 3 bases and at J to 0 bases, leaving 4 bases not matched to a gene. Here the CDR3 reads CASSQTSGAPSYEQYF. Written as DNA, the CDR3 is TGCGCCAGCAGCCAGACTAGCGGGGCACCCTCCTACGAGCAGTACTTC.

V usage is TRBV19 and J usage is TRBJ1-4; D remains unclear. The CDR3 loop spans 13 amino acids. V lost 5 bases to trimming and J lost 0 bases, with 4 bases between them. Per the germline V gene, CDR1 is LNHDA and CDR2 is SQIVND (reference sequence). This CDR3 reads CASSPTTNEKLFF. The CDR3 DNA follows: TGTGCCAGTAGTCCTACAACTAATGAAAAACTGTTTTTT.

The chain is built from TRBV7-8 and TRBJ2-1; D is unclear. The V end was cut by 1 base, the J end by 6 bases, with 13 bases between. Germline CDR1 and CDR2: SGHVS and FQNEAQ. CDR3 length: 15 amino acids. This chain's CDR3 is CASSLGARRLNEQFF. The CDR3 DNA follows: TGTGCCAGCAGCTTAGGTGCCCGGCGGCTCAATGAGCAGTTCTTC.

The chain has TRBV5-1 and TRBJ1-1; the match to TRBD1 covers 7 bases. In germline, CDR1 is SGHRS, CDR2 YFSETQ. The CDR3 is 14 residues long. V was clipped by 8 bases and J by 0 bases; unmatched bases: 7. In DNA, the CDR3 is TGCGCCAGGCGGGACAGCTCCATGAACACTGAAGCTTTCTTT. The encoded protein is CARRDSSMNTEAFF. Drawing the rest from reference TRBV5-1 and TRBJ1-1, the complete variable domain is KAGVTQTPRYLIKTRGQQVTLSCSPISGHRSVSWYQQTPGQGLQFLFEYFSETQRNKGNFPGRFSGRQFSNSRSEMNVSTLELGDSALYLCARRDSSMNTEAFFGQGTRLTVV.

The rearrangement links TRBV6-5 to TRBJ2-5; 7 bases match TRBD1. The CDR3 has 13 residues. Germline-derived CDR1 and CDR2 are MNHEY and SVGAGI. CDR3 loop: CAAALTGEKTQYF. DNA for the CDR3: TGTGCTGCGGCATTAACAGGGGAAAAGACCCAGTACTTC.

V is TRBV28 and J is TRBJ1-4, with a weak D call TRBD1 (5 bases). Germline CDR1 reads MDHEN; CDR2 reads SYDVKM. This CDR3 contains 11 residues. V lost 6 bases, J lost 8 bases, and 7 bases lay in between. CDR3: CASSRGEKLFF. In DNA form, the CDR3 reads TGTGCCAGCAGCCGGGGGGAAAAACTGTTTTTT.

V is TRBV18 and J is TRBJ1-5, with 7 bases matching TRBD1. V lost 7 bases and J lost 4; bases outside the gene matches: 16. CDR1 and CDR2 from the germline V gene are KGHSH and LQKENI. The CDR3 loop spans 17 amino acids. The CDR3 spells CASYAGGATDANQPQHF. The CDR3 DNA reads TGTGCCAGCTACGCAGGGGGAGCAACAGACGCGAATCAGCCCCAGCATTTT.

The chain has TRBV7-2 and TRBJ1-4, with TRBD1 as a possible D gene (5 bases). Trimming left V 3 bases short and J 0 bases short, with 8 bases between. The germline V gene has CDR1 SGHTA and CDR2 FQGNSA. This CDR3 region has 15 residues. CDR3 nucleotide sequence: TGTGCCAGCAGCTTCACAGGTGCAACTAATGAAAAACTGTTTTTT. Its translation is CASSFTGATNEKLFF.

The chain combines TRBV6-5 with TRBJ2-3, with 10 nucleotides matching TRBD2. The CDR3 loop spans 14 amino acids. Per germline, CDR1 MNHEY and CDR2 SVGAGI. V gave up 5 bases and J gave up 4 bases; unmatched junction bases: 3. In nucleotides, the CDR3 is TGTGCCAGCAGTAGCGGGGGGGAATCAGATACGCAGTATTTT. It yields the protein CASSSGGESDTQYF.

The CDR3 loop is CASSETGKKRPEQYV. The CDR3 DNA sequence: TGTGCCAGCAGCGAGACAGGGAAAAAACGTCCAGAGCAGTACGTC. J is TRBJ2-7 and V is TRBV9, with 7 bases matching TRBD1. In germline, CDR1 is SGDLS, CDR2 YYNGEE. The V segment lost 3 bases and the J segment 7 bases; nucleotides outside the gene matches: 13. CDR3 length: 15 residues.

The chain joins TRBV25-1 to TRBJ2-3; 10 positions agree with TRBD2. Germline CDR1 is MGHDK and CDR2 is SYGVNS. There are 14 residues in the CDR3. Unmatched junction bases numbered 4, after V lost 7 bases and J lost 3 bases. The CDR3 DNA follows: TGTGCCAGCAAGCCGGGACTAGCGACAGATACGCAGTATTTT. Amino acid sequence: CASKPGLATDTQYF.

Remarks on this clone: A read error may account for a junction end that differs from germline. This rearrangement joins TRBV5-4 to TRBJ1-5; D gene unclear. Germline V gene data show CDR1 as SGHNT and CDR2 as YYREEE (reference sequence). The CDR3 is made up of 13 amino acids. CDR3 region: CASSLSPNRPQHF. In DNA, the CDR3 is TGTGCCAGCAGCCTCAGTCCGAATCGGCCCCAGCATTTT.

The V and J genes are TRBV12-5 and TRBJ1-4; 7 nucleotides align to TRBD1. Losses at the gene ends were 0 bases for V and 10 bases for J; bases not matched to a gene: 5. The CDR3 contains 14 residues. Looked up from germline, CDR1 is LGHNT and CDR2 is FRNRAP. This CDR3 reads CASGLVRDRAKLFF. The CDR3, as DNA: TGTGCTAGTGGTTTGGTACGGGACAGAGCAAAACTGTTTTTT.

CDR3 DNA sequence: TGTGCCAGCTCACCCCCGGACAGGGCTTACAATGAGCAGTTCTTC. Translating gives CASSPPDRAYNEQFF. The chain uses TRBV18 and TRBJ2-1; 8 bases line up with TRBD1. This CDR3 is built from 15 residues. The V segment lost 3 bases and the J segment 4 bases; nucleotides outside the gene matches: 5. Germline V CDR1 and CDR2: KGHSH, LQKENI.

This clone showed up just a few times. The chain links TRBV18 to TRBJ2-7; D is undetermined. Trimming took off 3 bases at V and 6 bases at J, with 9 bases between the two ends. From germline, CDR1 is KGHSH and CDR2 LQKENI. CDR3 length: 12 amino acids. In DNA, the CDR3 is TGTGCCAGCTCACCCCGCGGCGGCGAGCAGTACTTC. Translating gives CASSPRGGEQYF.